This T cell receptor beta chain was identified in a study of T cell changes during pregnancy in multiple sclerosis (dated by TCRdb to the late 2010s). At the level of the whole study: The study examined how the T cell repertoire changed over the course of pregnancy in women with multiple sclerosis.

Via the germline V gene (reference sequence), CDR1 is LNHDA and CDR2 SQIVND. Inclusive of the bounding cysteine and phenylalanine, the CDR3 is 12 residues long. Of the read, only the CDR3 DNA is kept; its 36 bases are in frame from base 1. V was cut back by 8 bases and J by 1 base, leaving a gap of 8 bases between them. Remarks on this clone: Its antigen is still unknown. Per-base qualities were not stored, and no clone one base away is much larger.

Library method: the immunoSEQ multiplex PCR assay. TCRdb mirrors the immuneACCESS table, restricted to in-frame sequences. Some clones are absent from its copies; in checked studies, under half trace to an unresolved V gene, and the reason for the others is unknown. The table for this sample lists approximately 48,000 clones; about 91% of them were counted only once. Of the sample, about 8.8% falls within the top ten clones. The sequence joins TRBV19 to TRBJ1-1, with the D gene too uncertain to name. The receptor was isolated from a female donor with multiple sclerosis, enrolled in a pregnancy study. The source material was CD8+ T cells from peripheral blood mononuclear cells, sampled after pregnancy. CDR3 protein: CASLSGNTEAFF. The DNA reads TGTGCCAGTCTTTCGGGGAACACTGAAGCTTTCTTT.